This T cell receptor (beta chain) was obtained from a study of STAT3 mutations in large granular lymphocyte leukemia. Study-level results: Every T-cell large granular lymphocyte leukemia patient had at least one immunodominant TCR beta clonotype.

TCRdb keeps only in-frame clones here, not all; method: immunoSEQ multiplex PCR. Of some 2,000 clones listed, 65% to 70% are singletons. The CDR3 runs 15 residues. Trimming stripped 2 bases from V and 3 bases from J, with 11 bases between. Germline lookup yields CDR1 SNHLY and CDR2 FYNNEI. This clone was seen more than once but under ten times. Its specificity is unknown. The receptor comes from a man between 60 and 75 years old with T-cell large granular lymphocyte leukemia. Some clones in this sample may be carry-over from other donors' samples. V is TRBV2 and J is TRBJ1-5, with no clear D. Sequencing was performed on peripheral blood mononuclear cells. The CDR3 sequence: CASSERSQPNQPQHF. In DNA form, the CDR3 reads TGTGCCAGCAGTGAACGTTCGCAGCCCAATCAGCCCCAGCATTTT.